The T cell receptor (beta chain) under discussion was sequenced for a study of T cells in Graves' hyperthyroidism and ophthalmopathy. Study-level background: At initial diagnosis, before any treatment had begun, peripheral blood was obtained. General study points: Peripheral blood also featured most of the thyroid clonotypes expanded above 0.001. The model made its ophthalmopathy prediction, and onset followed a median 6.5 months later.

Amplification of TCR beta CDR3 regions used RNA as the template. Carried out on the TCR CDR3, a first-round RT-PCR used the HTBI primer set. Each CDR3 protein gets one entry after TCRdb re-called the multiplex PCR reads with MiXCR. Here the sample spans approximately 430,000 distinct CDR3 sequences, about 15% being singletons. Uncontrolled infection, other autoimmune disease, pregnancy or lactation excluded patients. In this sample, this clonotype turned up many times. Its target is unknown. Trimming cost V 0 bases and J 6 bases; bases outside gene matches: 8. Germline-derived CDR1 and CDR2 are GTSNPN and SVGIG (reference sequence). There are 14 residues in the CDR3.

The sequenced material came from blood. The chain couples TRBV30 to TRBJ2-7, with TRBD2 identical over 7 bases. The TCR originated in a man between 18 and 35 years old with Graves' ophthalmopathy. The CDR3 region is CAWSVGLVAGEQYF. CDR3 nucleotide sequence: TGTGCCTGGAGTGTCGGACTAGTAGCAGGCGAGCAGTACTTC.